The 22 T cell receptor beta chains below all came from one sample that was sequenced in a study of T cells in Graves' hyperthyroidism and ophthalmopathy. The investigators amplified TCR beta CDR3 regions from RNA transcripts. Carried out on the TCR CDR3, a first-round RT-PCR used the HTBI primer set. One entry per CDR3 protein results from TCRdb running MiXCR on the multiplex PCR reads. The sample has some 320,000 distinct CDR3 sequences, roughly 15% seen once; the top ten hold almost 35%. Sequenced sample: blood. The receptor set was obtained from a woman in her 40s with Graves' ophthalmopathy.

This clonotype showed up many times. The rearrangement links TRBV2 to TRBJ1-4, with 7 bases lining up with TRBD1. Trimming at V came to 6 bases and at J to 8 bases, leaving 9 bases not matched to a gene. Germline V gene data show CDR1 as SNHLY and CDR2 as FYNNEI. This CDR3 has 14 amino acids. DNA for the CDR3: TGTGCCAGCAGCAAGGTTGGACAGGCGGAAAAACTGTTTTTT. Its translation is CASSKVGQAEKLFF.

This sequence joins TRBV7-9 and TRBJ2-5; possibly TRBD1 or TRBD2 for D (6 bases each). This CDR3 has 14 residues. V was clipped by 8 bases and J by 8 bases, with 21 bases between them. The germline V gene encodes CDR1 SEHNR and CDR2 FQNEAQ (reference sequence). In DNA form, the CDR3 reads TGTGCCAGCGGCATAAGCGGGTTGGGGGCAACCCAGTACTTC. Translation: CASGISGLGATQYF. Supplemented by reference TRBV7-9 and TRBJ2-5, the full variable domain reads DTGVSQNPRHKITKRGQNVTFRCDPISEHNRLYWYRQTLGQGPEFLTYFQNEAQLEKSRLLSDRFSAERPKGSFSTLEIQRTEQGDSAMYLCASGISGLGATQYFGPGTRLLVL.

The table lists this clonotype with many counts. V and J are TRBV28 and TRBJ2-5; D may be TRBD2 (5 bases). CDR3 length: 15 amino acids. V gave up 5 bases and J gave up 5 bases, with 18 bases separating them. Germline-derived CDR1 and CDR2 are MDHEN and SYDVKM. CDR3: CASSLTGVDLETQYF. Here the CDR3 DNA reads TGTGCCAGCAGTCTCACCGGGGTAGATTTGGAGACCCAGTACTTC.

This clonotype was seen more than once but under ten times. The V and J genes are TRBV20-1 and TRBJ2-7; 7 bases agree with TRBD2. With 4 bases clipped from V and 2 bases from J, the junction kept 5 bases outside the gene matches. The CDR3 runs to 13 residues. Germline-derived CDR1 and CDR2 are DFQATT and SNEGSKA (reference sequence). The CDR3: CSATMGGTYEQYF. The CDR3 DNA reads as TGCAGTGCTACCATGGGGGGGACCTACGAGCAGTACTTC.

In its sample, this clonotype was seen many times. V and J are TRBV6-1 and TRBJ1-6; D not certain. This CDR3 is 15 amino acids long. V was shortened by 5 bases and J by 0 bases, with 8 bases between the two germline ends. The germline gives CDR1 MNHNS, CDR2 SASEGT. The CDR3 nucleotides read TGTGCCAGCAGTTTCCGCAGCTCCTATAATTCACCCCTCCACTTT. Its translation is CASSFRSSYNSPLHF.

The V and J genes are TRBV24-1 and TRBJ2-1; D call uncertain. The CDR3 runs 11 residues. With 7 bases removed from V and 9 bases from J, the gap between germline ends came to 9 bases. Per germline, CDR1 KGHDR and CDR2 SFDVKD. The CDR3 DNA reads as TGTGCCACCAGGGGAATTGCTGAGCAGTTCTTC. This translates into CATRGIAEQFF.

The V and J genes are TRBV3-1 and TRBJ2-1; D possibly matches TRBD1 or TRBD2 (5 bases each). The CDR3 spans 13 residues. The germline CDR1 and CDR2 sequences are LGHDT and YNNKEL (reference sequence). V was pared by 4 bases and J by 8 bases, with 12 bases between. The CDR3: CASSPGRWDEQFF. As DNA, the CDR3 is TGTGCCAGCAGCCCGGGACGGTGGGATGAGCAGTTCTTC.

This clonotype was counted ten times or more. The V gene is TRBV7-2, the J gene TRBJ2-1; 11 bases fit TRBD2. V was pared by 7 bases and J by 10 bases, with 15 bases of the junction left unmatched. Germline V gives CDR1 SGHTA, CDR2 FQGNSA. The CDR3 is 16 amino acids. The DNA for the CDR3 is TGTGCCAGCACCAGGCGGCTAGGGCTAGCGGGGGGAGAGCAGTTCTTC. It encodes CASTRRLGLAGGEQFF.

The CDR3 nucleotides read TGTGCCAGCAGCTCCGAGGTGGGATGGGGTCAGCCCCAGCATTTT. It encodes CASSSEVGWGQPQHF. The rearrangement links TRBV7-9 to TRBJ1-5; no clear D. The CDR3 is made up of 15 amino acids. Germline V gene sequence: CDR1 SEHNR, CDR2 FQNEAQ (reference sequence). V shed 4 bases and J shed 6 bases, with 16 bases lying between them. Combining the CDR3 with reference TRBV7-9 and TRBJ1-5 gives the whole variable domain DTGVSQNPRHKITKRGQNVTFRCDPISEHNRLYWYRQTLGQGPEFLTYFQNEAQLEKSRLLSDRFSAERPKGSFSTLEIQRTEQGDSAMYLCASSSEVGWGQPQHFGDGTRLSIL.

The chain is built from TRBV10-3 and TRBJ1-2, with 8 bases matching TRBD1. V gave up 3 bases and J gave up 5 bases; unmatched junction bases: 17. CDR1 is ENHRY and CDR2 is SYGVKD in the germline V gene. This CDR3 spans 18 amino acids. The chain's CDR3 is CAISDDPGQGWRPYGYTF. In DNA, the CDR3 is TGTGCCATCAGTGATGATCCAGGACAGGGCTGGAGACCGTATGGCTACACCTTC.

The table lists this clonotype with many counts. The rearrangement uses TRBV27 and TRBJ1-1; D not certain. Germline V gene data show CDR1 as MNHEY and CDR2 as SMNVEV (reference sequence). The CDR3 covers 14 residues. Trimming cost V 8 bases and J 1 base, with 14 bases left between them. The chain's CDR3 is CASSLARANTEAFF. DNA for the CDR3: TGTGCCAGCTCCTTAGCGAGGGCGAACACTGAAGCTTTCTTT.

This clonotype was detected ten times or more. This rearrangement joins TRBV19 to TRBJ2-2; 11 nucleotides align to TRBD1. Germline V gene data show CDR1 as LNHDA and CDR2 as SQIVND (reference sequence). The CDR3 is made up of 14 amino acids. Trimming at V came to 10 bases and at J to 4 bases, leaving 5 bases not matched to a gene. As DNA, the CDR3 is TGTGCCATCTCCGGGACAGGGGGCACCGGGGAGCTGTTTTTT. It encodes CAISGTGGTGELFF. Full variable domain (outside the CDR3, taken from reference TRBV19 and TRBJ2-2): DGGITQSPKYLFRKEGQNVTLSCEQNLNHDAMYWYRQDPGQGLRLIYYSQIVNDFQKGDIAEGYSVSREKKESFPLTVTSAQKNPTAFYLCAISGTGGTGELFFGEGSRLTVL.

The table lists this clonotype with many counts. The rearrangement links TRBV29-1 to TRBJ1-1; D might be TRBD1 (5 bases). Trimming shortened V by 7 bases and J by 2 bases, and 17 bases separated the two germline ends. The CDR3 covers 14 residues. In germline, CDR1 is SQVTM, CDR2 ANQGSEA. The CDR3 coding sequence is TGCAGCGCGGCTGGAGGGGCGGTTAACACTGAAGCTTTCTTT. It is translated as CSAAGGAVNTEAFF.

This clonotype has ten or more counts. The J gene is TRBJ2-7, the V gene TRBV29-1, with TRBD1 matching 7 bases. V was clipped by 7 bases and J by 12 bases; unmatched bases: 9. The germline V gene encodes CDR1 SQVTM and CDR2 ANQGSEA. This CDR3 is built from 10 residues. The CDR3 region has the DNA TGCAGCGGCCGTCCGGGACAGCCGTACTTC. Translation gives CSGRPGQPYF.

This clonotype was counted only a few times. This rearrangement joins TRBV3-1 to TRBJ2-7; D is uncertain. V lost 3 bases to trimming and J lost 5 bases, with 14 bases between them. The CDR3 length is 14 residues. The V gene's germline CDR1 is LGHDT and CDR2 YNNKEL (reference sequence). The CDR3 reads CASSQKLSHDEQYF. For the CDR3, the DNA is TGTGCCAGCAGCCAGAAATTATCTCACGACGAGCAGTACTTC.

This clonotype was seen many times. The J gene is TRBJ2-7, the V gene TRBV12-3 or TRBV12-4, with 13 bases that match TRBD2. This CDR3 is built from 15 residues. Trimming took 9 bases from V and 6 from J; bases not matched to a gene: 11. The CDR3 nucleotides are TGTGCCAGTACTAGCGGGGGGGCCCTGAGTGGCGAGCAGTACTTC. Translated: CASTSGGALSGEQYF.

This sequence joins TRBV27 and TRBJ2-7; tentatively, D is TRBD1 or TRBD2 (6 bases each). Trimming shortened V by 3 bases and J by 2 bases, and 17 bases separated the two germline ends. CDR1 and CDR2 (germline): MNHEY, SMNVEV (reference sequence). The CDR3 spans 16 residues. The CDR3 region has the DNA TGTGCCAGCAGTTTTAAGGGGGGAACTGTTACCTACGAGCAGTACTTC. Translated, it gives CASSFKGGTVTYEQYF.

This clonotype has ten or more counts. As DNA, the CDR3 is TGTGCCAGCAGAGGGACAGACACCTACGAGCAGTACTTC. Translation gives CASRGTDTYEQYF. V and J are TRBV2 and TRBJ2-7; 7 bases are a match to TRBD1. The CDR3 extends over 13 amino acids. CDR1 is SNHLY and CDR2 is FYNNEI in the germline V gene. V was clipped by 6 bases and J by 2 bases; unmatched bases: 4.

This clonotype was seen at least ten times. This chain connects TRBV3-1 to TRBJ2-1; TRBD1 might be the D (5 bases). The CDR3 sequence is 19 residues long. Germline V gene sequence: CDR1 LGHDT, CDR2 YNNKEL (reference sequence). The ends were cut back, 1 base at V and 4 bases at J, with 23 bases in the middle. CDR3 residues: CASSQGWQGGNLQYNEQFF. For the CDR3, the DNA is TGTGCCAGCAGCCAAGGTTGGCAGGGCGGCAACTTACAATACAATGAGCAGTTCTTC.

At least ten counts were recorded for this clonotype. The chain uses TRBV30 and TRBJ1-1, with D perhaps TRBD1 (5 bases). The CDR3 contains 11 residues. Germline V gives CDR1 GTSNPN, CDR2 SVGIG (reference sequence). Trimming removed 4 bases at V and 11 bases at J, with 14 bases between. CDR3 protein: CAWTPGTGAFF. CDR3 DNA sequence: TGTGCCTGGACTCCCGGGACCGGGGCTTTCTTT.

This clonotype was seen at least ten times. The rearrangement uses TRBV6-2 or TRBV6-3 and TRBJ1-1; 11 bases agree with TRBD1. V lost 5 bases and J lost 3; bases outside the gene matches: 5. The germline V gene encodes CDR1 MNHEY and CDR2 SVGEGT. The CDR3 consists of 15 residues. CDR3 residues: CASSKWTGGHTEAFF. The CDR3 DNA follows: TGTGCCAGCAGTAAATGGACAGGGGGCCACACTGAAGCTTTCTTT.

This clonotype was seen many times. CDR3 in DNA: TGTGCCAGCACCCCAACACGAATGAACACCGGGGAGCTGTTTTTT. Residues: CASTPTRMNTGELFF. V and J are TRBV27 and TRBJ2-2; D is undetermined. V was pared by 7 bases and J by 1 base, with 13 bases between. Germline values: CDR1 MNHEY, CDR2 SMNVEV (reference sequence). The CDR3 has 15 residues.